These 22 T cell receptor beta chains were sequenced from one sample in a study of blood T cell repertoires in COVID-19. TCRdb's table, derived via immunoSEQ multiplex PCR, lists solely in-frame clones and lacks some. The data hold around 69,000 clones, with 84% observed a single time. Input material: peripheral blood. Receptors were obtained from a man aged 50 to 60 with active COVID-19.

J is TRBJ2-5 and V is TRBV19, with D possibly matching TRBD2 (5 bases). This CDR3 has 14 amino acids. Per the germline V gene, CDR1 is LNHDA and CDR2 is SQIVND (reference sequence). V was shortened by 2 bases and J by 4 bases, with 11 bases between the two germline ends. The CDR3 nucleotides read TGTGCCAGTAGTATATTTGAGGGTCCAGAGACCCAGTACTTC. Amino acid sequence: CASSIFEGPETQYF.

This clone was seen once. This chain connects TRBV7-8 to TRBJ1-4, with a tentative D call TRBD1 (5 bases). The V gene's germline CDR1 is SGHVS and CDR2 FQNEAQ. V was shortened by 0 bases and J by 8 bases, with 16 bases between the two germline ends. The CDR3 sequence is 16 residues long. The DNA of the CDR3 is TGTGCCAGCAGCTTAGCTACCGGGACTGAGAGGGAAAAACTGTTTTTT. Translated, it gives CASSLATGTEREKLFF.

The chain employs TRBV30 and TRBJ1-1, with 7 bases that match TRBD1. Germline trimming cut 8 bases from V and 0 bases from J; bases unmatched to any gene: 3. This CDR3 is 12 amino acids long. Germline lookup yields CDR1 GTSNPN and CDR2 SVGIG (reference sequence). This CDR3 reads CAGDRVNTEAFF. CDR3 nucleotides: TGTGCCGGTGACAGGGTGAACACTGAAGCTTTCTTT. The full variable domain, with the rest looked up from reference TRBV30 and TRBJ1-1, is SQTIHQWPATLVQPVGSPLSLECTVEGTSNPNLYWYRQAAGRGLQLLFYSVGIGQISSEVPQNLSASRPQDRQFILSSKKLLLSDSGFYLCAGDRVNTEAFFGQGTRLTVV.

This clone occurred once. This chain uses TRBV27 with TRBJ2-2; weak D call: TRBD1 (6 bases). The V gene's germline CDR1 is MNHEY and CDR2 SMNVEV (reference sequence). The CDR3 is made up of 13 amino acids. Trimming took 2 bases from V and 6 from J, leaving 7 bases between them. CDR3 bases: TGTGCCAGCAGTTTAGCAGGGGCCGGGGAGCTGTTTTTT. It translates to CASSLAGAGELFF.

By proportion, this clone is medium-sized. The chain is built from TRBV7-2 and TRBJ1-5; no clear D gene. Trimming took off 1 base at V and 0 bases at J, with 10 bases between the two ends. Per germline, CDR1 SGHTA and CDR2 FQGNSA. The CDR3 is made up of 16 amino acids. CDR3 DNA sequence: TGTGCCAGCAGCTTAGGGGCTGCTTATAGCAATCAGCCCCAGCATTTT. This gives the protein CASSLGAAYSNQPQHF.

On this clone itself: At the DNA level, this CDR3 is encoded by other sequences in the same sample as well. The chain uses TRBV7-6 and TRBJ1-1, with D maybe TRBD1 (6 bases). Per germline, CDR1 SGHVS and CDR2 FNYEAQ. V was clipped by 5 bases and J by 3 bases, with 10 bases between them. The CDR3 spans 13 residues. CDR3 DNA: TGTGCCAGCAGCCCAACAGGGTACACTGAAGCTTTCTTT. Encoded protein: CASSPTGYTEAFF.

Here the CDR3 reads CASSLNQGGVHTEAFF. The CDR3 region has the DNA TGTGCCAGCAGTTTAAATCAGGGCGGTGTCCATACTGAAGCTTTCTTT. This chain joins TRBV27 and TRBJ1-1, with D maybe TRBD1 (5 bases). Germline CDR1 MNHEY, CDR2 SMNVEV (reference sequence). V dropped 2 bases and J dropped 5 bases, with 18 bases sitting between them. This CDR3 is built from 16 residues.

J is TRBJ2-2 and V is TRBV6-4; no clear D. CDR3 length: 14 amino acids. Per the germline V gene, CDR1 is MRHNA and CDR2 is SNTAGT. The ends were cut back, 4 bases at V and 4 bases at J, with 10 bases in the middle. The DNA for the CDR3 is TGTGCCAGCAGTGTCTACAGTCTCACCGGGGAGCTGTTTTTT. Translated: CASSVYSLTGELFF.

This clone was observed a handful of times. This CDR3 is CASRGLAGSWTQYF. The CDR3 coding sequence is TGTGCCAGCAGGGGACTAGCGGGGTCATGGACCCAGTACTTC. The chain carries TRBV2 and TRBJ2-5, with 13 bases matching TRBD2. J was trimmed by 7 bases and V by 6 bases; bases with no gene match: 5. CDR1 and CDR2 (germline): SNHLY, FYNNEI. The CDR3 contains 14 residues.

This chain uses TRBV15 with TRBJ2-2; 8 nucleotides line up with TRBD1. V gave up 3 bases and J gave up 1 base; unmatched junction bases: 4. Germline V gene data show CDR1 as LNHNV and CDR2 as YYDKDF (reference sequence). The length of the CDR3 is 16 residues. This CDR3 is CATSSRGQGNTGELFF. The CDR3 DNA reads TGTGCCACCAGCAGTAGAGGACAGGGGAACACCGGGGAGCTGTTTTTT.

This clone occurred once. The rearrangement links TRBV5-1 to TRBJ2-7, with 9 bases fitting TRBD1. The V and J ends lost 4 bases and 1 base, in that order; junction bases with no gene match: 3. The length of the CDR3 is 14 residues. Germline assignment: CDR1 SGHRS and CDR2 YFSETQ. CDR3 DNA sequence: TGCGCCAGCAGCCCTGGACAGGGGTCCTACGAGCAGTACTTC. Residues: CASSPGQGSYEQYF. Together with reference TRBV5-1 and TRBJ2-7, the CDR3 gives the full variable domain: KAGVTQTPRYLIKTRGQQVTLSCSPISGHRSVSWYQQTPGQGLQFLFEYFSETQRNKGNFPGRFSGRQFSNSRSEMNVSTLELGDSALYLCASSPGQGSYEQYFGPGTRLTVT.

The V gene is TRBV19, the J gene TRBJ2-1, with a weak D call TRBD2 (6 bases). V lost 4 bases and J 5 bases, leaving 15 bases between the germline ends. The CDR3 spans 15 residues. CDR1 and CDR2 from the germline V gene are LNHDA and SQIVND (reference sequence). The CDR3 DNA follows: TGTGCCAGTAGTACAGGGACTTTGACCCACAATGAGCAGTTCTTC. Its translation: CASSTGTLTHNEQFF. The whole variable domain, filled in from reference TRBV19 and TRBJ2-1, reads DGGITQSPKYLFRKEGQNVTLSCEQNLNHDAMYWYRQDPGQGLRLIYYSQIVNDFQKGDIAEGYSVSREKKESFPLTVTSAQKNPTAFYLCASSTGTLTHNEQFFGPGTRLTVL.

As DNA, the CDR3 is TGTGCCAGCAGGCCGTCGGGGACCGGGGAGCTGTTTTTT. Its translation is CASRPSGTGELFF. V gene TRBV6-5 combines with J gene TRBJ2-2, with D possibly being TRBD2 (5 bases). The V end was cut by 6 bases, the J end by 5 bases, with 10 bases between. The germline V gene has CDR1 MNHEY and CDR2 SVGAGI. The CDR3 runs 13 residues.

The V and J genes are TRBV5-1 and TRBJ2-1; 11 positions match TRBD1. Germline V CDR1 and CDR2: SGHRS, YFSETQ. With 0 bases clipped from V and 8 bases from J, the junction kept 4 bases outside the gene matches. CDR3 length equals 15 residues. The DNA for the CDR3 is TGCGCCAGCAGCTTGGAGGACAGGGGGCTAGATGAGCAGTTCTTC. This translates into CASSLEDRGLDEQFF.

V is TRBV4-2 and J is TRBJ1-6; possibly TRBD1 for D (5 bases). Per germline, CDR1 LGHNA and CDR2 YNFKEQ. With 4 bases removed from V and 7 bases from J, the gap between germline ends came to 14 bases. The CDR3 totals 15 residues. The CDR3 loop reads CASSRTRDGNSPLHF. For the CDR3, the DNA is TGTGCCAGCAGCCGGACCAGGGATGGAAATTCACCCCTCCACTTT.

The chain is built from TRBV29-1 and TRBJ2-3; 10 bases line up with TRBD1. Germline values: CDR1 SQVTM, CDR2 ANQGSEA. V gave up 6 bases and J gave up 6 bases; unmatched junction bases: 9. There are 14 residues in the CDR3. CDR3 nucleotide sequence: TGCAGCGTCGGACAGGGGGGGACCCCGGATACGCAGTATTTT. Translating it yields CSVGQGGTPDTQYF.

With respect to this clone: One end of the junction fails to match germline, which may point to a read error. The chain has TRBV4-2 and TRBJ2-7; D not resolved. Germline CDR1 reads LGHNA; CDR2 reads YNFKEQ. This CDR3 has 11 amino acids. DNA of the CDR3: TGTGCCAGCAGCCAATCCTCCGAGCAGTACTTC. As protein: CASSQSSEQYF.

CDR3 sequence reads: CASSLIRANQPQHF. CDR3 nucleotides: TGTGCCAGCAGCTTAATCAGGGCTAATCAGCCCCAGCATTTT. The J gene is TRBJ1-5, the V gene TRBV5-6, with D possibly TRBD1 on 5 matching bases. The CDR3 has 14 residues. Trimming removed 2 bases at V and 4 bases at J, with 10 bases between. The germline gives CDR1 SGHDT, CDR2 YYEEEE.

The chain carries TRBV28 and TRBJ1-5; 7 bases are shared with TRBD1. The CDR3 extends over 14 amino acids. J was trimmed by 4 bases and V by 3 bases; bases with no gene match: 3. CDR1 and CDR2 from the germline V gene are MDHEN and SYDVKM. CDR3 residues: CASSFRRGNQPQHF. As DNA, the CDR3 is TGTGCCAGCAGTTTTCGCAGGGGGAATCAGCCCCAGCATTTT.

This clone was seen more than once but under ten times. The V call is TRBV7-2, the J call TRBJ2-7; a possible D gene is TRBD1 (6 bases). V was clipped by 5 bases and J by 4 bases, with 21 bases between them. The CDR3 is 16 residues long. Germline V gene lookup returns CDR1 SGHTA and CDR2 FQGNSA. CDR3 sequence reads: CASSPRATEGVYEQYF. CDR3 DNA: TGTGCCAGCAGCCCCCGGGCGACCGAGGGGGTATACGAGCAGTACTTC. Full variable domain (rest looked up from reference TRBV7-2 and TRBJ2-7): GAGVSQSPSNKVTEKGKDVELRCDPISGHTALYWYRQSLGQGLEFLIYFQGNSAPDKSGLPSDRFSAERTGGSVSTLTIQRTQQEDSAVYLCASSPRATEGVYEQYFGPGTRLTVT.

The chain has TRBV19 and TRBJ2-1; D gene ambiguous. Germline CDR1 and CDR2: LNHDA and SQIVND (reference sequence). This CDR3 contains 13 residues. With 3 bases removed from V and 12 bases from J, the gap between germline ends came to 15 bases. The CDR3 sequence: CASSMESPTGQFF. The CDR3 nucleotides read TGTGCCAGTAGTATGGAGTCCCCTACTGGGCAGTTCTTC.

The V call is TRBV4-1, the J call TRBJ2-2, with D perhaps TRBD1 (6 bases). From germline, CDR1 is MGHRA and CDR2 YSYEKL. The CDR3 spans 16 residues. Trimming removed 1 base at V and 2 bases at J, with 11 bases between. CDR3 in amino acids: CASSQAGQRNTGELFF. The CDR3 DNA follows: TGCGCCAGCAGCCAAGCTGGACAGCGCAACACCGGGGAGCTGTTTTTT.